The sequence of this TCR beta chain was determined in a study of radiation and T cells in renal cell carcinoma. Treatment meaning: 15 Gy SBRT to primary tumor, nephrectomy 4 weeks later. V was clipped by 4 bases and J by 2 bases, with 16 bases between them. The length of the CDR3 is 15 residues. Germline loops: CDR1 SGHKS, CDR2 YYEKEE (reference sequence). Data came from immunoSEQ multiplex PCR; TCRdb stores just in-frame clones and leaves some out. The sample holds 15,000 to 20,000 clones; approximately 53% are singletons and the top ten take around two fifths. The clonotype originates from a woman aged 55-75 years with renal cell carcinoma. The rearrangement joins TRBV5-5 to TRBJ2-7; D unclear. The sample here was tumor tissue, taken from a patient whose treatment included radiotherapy and nephrectomy. For the CDR3, the DNA is TGTGCCAGCAGCCAAGATCAACGGTCGGCCTACGAGCAGTACTTC. It codes for CASSQDQRSAYEQYF.